This record covers a single TCR beta chain. Its antigen is unknown. This record belongs to a study of T cells in Graves' hyperthyroidism and ophthalmopathy. Looking at the study overall: Peripheral blood was collected at initial diagnosis, before any treatment. Study-level points and caveats: Blood also showed most of the thyroid clonotypes that were expanded above 0.001.

RNA transcripts served as the template for amplifying TCR beta CDR3 regions. The primer set for the first-round RT-PCR of the TCR CDR3 was HTBI. From the multiplex PCR reads, TCRdb called clonotypes with MiXCR, one entry per CDR3 protein. This sample has 500,000 to 600,000 distinct CDR3 sequences, with around 20% found just once. The CDR3 extends over 19 amino acids. Trimming removed 0 bases from V and 2 bases from J; junction bases left unmatched: 8. The germline CDR1 and CDR2 sequences are SGDLS and YYNGEE. Uncontrolled infection, other autoimmune disease, pregnancy or lactation disqualified patients from enrolment. Orbital computed tomography, thyroid ultrasound, serum thyroxine and TRAb, and clinical symptoms together informed the diagnoses.

The V and J genes are TRBV9 and TRBJ2-3; 14 nucleotides line up with TRBD2. This clonotype was sampled from a man aged 40-50 years with Graves' ophthalmopathy. The material sequenced was blood. The CDR3 is CASSVEETSGRAYTDTQYF. The CDR3 DNA reads TGTGCCAGCAGCGTAGAGGAGACTAGCGGGAGGGCCTACACAGATACGCAGTATTTT.